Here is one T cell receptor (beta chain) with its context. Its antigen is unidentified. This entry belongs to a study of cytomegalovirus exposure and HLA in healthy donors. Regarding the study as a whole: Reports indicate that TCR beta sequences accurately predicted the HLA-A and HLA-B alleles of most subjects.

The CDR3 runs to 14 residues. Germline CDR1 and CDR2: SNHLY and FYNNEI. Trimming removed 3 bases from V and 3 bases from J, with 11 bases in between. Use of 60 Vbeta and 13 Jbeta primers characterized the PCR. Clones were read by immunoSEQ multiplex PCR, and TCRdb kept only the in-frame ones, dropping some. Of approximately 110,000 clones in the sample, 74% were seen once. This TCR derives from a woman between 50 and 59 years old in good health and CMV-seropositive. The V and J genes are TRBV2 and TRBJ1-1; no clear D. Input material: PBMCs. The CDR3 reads CASSEIGGYTEAFF. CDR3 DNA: TGTGCCAGCAGTGAGATAGGAGGGTACACTGAAGCTTTCTTT.